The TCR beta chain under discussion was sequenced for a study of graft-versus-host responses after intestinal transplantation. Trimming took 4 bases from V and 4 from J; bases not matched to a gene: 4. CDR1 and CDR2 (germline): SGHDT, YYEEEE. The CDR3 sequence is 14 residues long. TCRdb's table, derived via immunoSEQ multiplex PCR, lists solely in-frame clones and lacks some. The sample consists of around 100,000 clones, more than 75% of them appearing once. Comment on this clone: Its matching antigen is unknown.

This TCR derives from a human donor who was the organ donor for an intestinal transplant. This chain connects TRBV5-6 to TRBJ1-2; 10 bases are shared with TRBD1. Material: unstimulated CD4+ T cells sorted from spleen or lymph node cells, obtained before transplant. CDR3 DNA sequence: TGTGCCAGCAGCCCGGACAGGGGGGCCTATGGCTACACCTTC. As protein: CASSPDRGAYGYTF.